Below, one TCR beta chain is given with its context. Its antigen remains unidentified. PCR used 60 Vbeta primers and 13 Jbeta primers. Clones were sequenced by immunoSEQ multiplex PCR, and TCRdb holds only the in-frame ones, with some missing. The sample has more than 95,000 clones; around 80% are singletons. The V end lost 0 bases, the J end lost 6 bases, and 6 bases lay between the germline ends. This CDR3 spans 13 amino acids. The V gene's germline CDR1 is MNHEY and CDR2 SMNVEV (reference sequence). The data belong to a study of cytomegalovirus exposure and HLA in healthy donors. General observations from the study: Later analysis identified a missense DCLRE1C variant that was linked to TCR beta V- and J-gene trimming.

The receptor was derived from a middle-aged woman in good health and CMV-seronegative. The chain couples TRBV27 to TRBJ1-5; no clear D gene. The specimen sequenced was PBMCs. CDR3 residues: CASSLSVVQPQHF. As DNA, the CDR3 is TGTGCCAGCAGTTTATCGGTAGTTCAGCCCCAGCATTTT.